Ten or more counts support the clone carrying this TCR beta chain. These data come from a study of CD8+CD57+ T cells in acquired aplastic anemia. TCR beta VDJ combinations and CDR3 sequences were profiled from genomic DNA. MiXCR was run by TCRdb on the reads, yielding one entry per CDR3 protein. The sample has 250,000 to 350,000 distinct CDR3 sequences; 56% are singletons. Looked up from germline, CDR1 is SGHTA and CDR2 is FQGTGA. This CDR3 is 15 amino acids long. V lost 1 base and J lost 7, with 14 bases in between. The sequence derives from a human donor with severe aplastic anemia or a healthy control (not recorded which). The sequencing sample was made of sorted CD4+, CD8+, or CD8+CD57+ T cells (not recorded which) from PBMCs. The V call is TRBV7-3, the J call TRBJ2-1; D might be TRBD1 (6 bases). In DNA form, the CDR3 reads TGTGCCAGCAGCTTAAGCACAGGGTCCTCTAATGAGCAGTTCTTC. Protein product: CASSLSTGSSNEQFF.